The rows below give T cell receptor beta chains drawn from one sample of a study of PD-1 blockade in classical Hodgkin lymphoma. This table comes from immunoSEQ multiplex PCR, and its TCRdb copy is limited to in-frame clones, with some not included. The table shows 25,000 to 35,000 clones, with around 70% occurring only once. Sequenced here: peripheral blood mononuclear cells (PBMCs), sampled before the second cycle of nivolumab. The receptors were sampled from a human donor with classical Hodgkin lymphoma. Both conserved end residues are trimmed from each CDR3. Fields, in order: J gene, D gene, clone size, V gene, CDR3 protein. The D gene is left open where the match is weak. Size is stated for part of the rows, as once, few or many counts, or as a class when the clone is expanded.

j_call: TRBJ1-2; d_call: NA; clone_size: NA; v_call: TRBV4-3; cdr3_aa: ASSQDEAGLGGYT
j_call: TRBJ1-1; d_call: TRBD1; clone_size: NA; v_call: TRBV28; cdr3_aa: ASSFGDRGMEAF
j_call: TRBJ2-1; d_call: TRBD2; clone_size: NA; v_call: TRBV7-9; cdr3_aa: ASSQRGGPHNEQF
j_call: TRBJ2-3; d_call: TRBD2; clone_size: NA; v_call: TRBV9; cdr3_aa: ASSPPSGASTDTQY
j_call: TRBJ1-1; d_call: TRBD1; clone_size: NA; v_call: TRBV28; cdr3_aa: ASRPRIDRAAF
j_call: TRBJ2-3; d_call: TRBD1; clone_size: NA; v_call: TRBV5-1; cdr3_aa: ASSLASTGGTDTQY
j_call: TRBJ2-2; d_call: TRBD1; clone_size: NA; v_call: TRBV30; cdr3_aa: ASKPKTGDTGELF
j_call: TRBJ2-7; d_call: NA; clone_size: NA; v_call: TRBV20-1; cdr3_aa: SAPRSYEQY
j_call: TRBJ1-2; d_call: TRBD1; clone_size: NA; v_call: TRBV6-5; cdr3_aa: ASSFLAGTGSYGYT
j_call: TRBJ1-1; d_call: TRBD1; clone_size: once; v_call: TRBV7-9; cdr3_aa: ASSEEQGALTEAF
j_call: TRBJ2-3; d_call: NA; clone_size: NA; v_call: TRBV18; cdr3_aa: ASSPGDTDTQY
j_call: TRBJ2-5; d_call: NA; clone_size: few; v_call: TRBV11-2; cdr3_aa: ASSFGAREETQY
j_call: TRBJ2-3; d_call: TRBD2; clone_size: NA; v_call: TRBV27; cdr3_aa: ASSPGLAGVEDTQY
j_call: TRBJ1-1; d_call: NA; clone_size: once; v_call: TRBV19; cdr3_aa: ASSRQRRTEAF
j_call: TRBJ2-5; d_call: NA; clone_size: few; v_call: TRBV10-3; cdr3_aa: AIGQWEETQY
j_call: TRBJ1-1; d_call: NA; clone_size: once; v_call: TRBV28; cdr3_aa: ASSPPWGSLNTEAF
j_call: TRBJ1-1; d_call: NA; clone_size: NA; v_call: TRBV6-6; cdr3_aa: ASRRDMNTEAF
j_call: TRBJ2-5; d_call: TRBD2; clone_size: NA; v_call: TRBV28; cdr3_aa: ASSFAGEETQY
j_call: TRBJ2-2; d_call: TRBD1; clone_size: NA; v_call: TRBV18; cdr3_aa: ASSVEQGIVSGELF
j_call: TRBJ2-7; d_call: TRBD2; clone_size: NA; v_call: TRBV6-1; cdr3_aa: ASSENGRGASSYEQY
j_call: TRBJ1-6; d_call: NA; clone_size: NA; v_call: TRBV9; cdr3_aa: ASSPQSNSPLH
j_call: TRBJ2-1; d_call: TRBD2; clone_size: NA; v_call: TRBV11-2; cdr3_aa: ASSLELAGAGEQF
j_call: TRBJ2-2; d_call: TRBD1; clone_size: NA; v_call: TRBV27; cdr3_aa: ASSSGTVNTGELF
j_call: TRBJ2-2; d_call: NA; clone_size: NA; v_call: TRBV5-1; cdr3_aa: ASSTYTITNTGELF
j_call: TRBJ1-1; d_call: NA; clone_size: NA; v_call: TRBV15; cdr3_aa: ATSRDHSTPNTEAF
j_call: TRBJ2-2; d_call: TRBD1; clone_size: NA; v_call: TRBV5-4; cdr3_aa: ASSSSFGTGMTGELF
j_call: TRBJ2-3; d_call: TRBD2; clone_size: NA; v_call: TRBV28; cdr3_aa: ASSPGGEADTQY
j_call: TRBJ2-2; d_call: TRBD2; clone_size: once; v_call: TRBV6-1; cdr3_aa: ASSALAGGPGELF
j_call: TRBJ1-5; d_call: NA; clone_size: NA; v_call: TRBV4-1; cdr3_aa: ASSQGGKGPSNQPQH